Reported below is one TCR beta chain. Original handling: For nucleated cells, counts were estimated from reference gene primer amplification. Using immunoSEQ multiplex PCR, the repertoire was profiled, and TCRdb retains in-frame clones only, with some absent. V, J and clone size are those of that table, while D and trimming were read from the DNA. The sample records about 370,000 clones, around 87% being singletons. During active infection, Seattle patients enrolled and were then monitored through disease. Trimming took off 2 bases at V and 5 bases at J, with 18 bases between the two ends. CDR1 is KGHSH and CDR2 is LQKENI in the germline V gene. This CDR3 is 16 amino acids long. The data are from a study of blood T cell repertoires in COVID-19. Whole-study context: From the United States, Italy and Spain came samples of acute and convalescent COVID-19. PBMCs, B-cell-depleted T cells, or T cells provided the cDNA or gDNA that made up the material.

The chain combines TRBV18 with TRBJ1-1; the D gene is possibly TRBD1 (5 bases). This sequence was found in a woman younger than 45 with COVID-19, enrolled during active disease. Material: peripheral blood. Written as DNA, the CDR3 is TGTGCCAGCTCACCAGACTCAGGGCCCGTGGGGACTGAAGCTTTCTTT. It codes for CASSPDSGPVGTEAFF.